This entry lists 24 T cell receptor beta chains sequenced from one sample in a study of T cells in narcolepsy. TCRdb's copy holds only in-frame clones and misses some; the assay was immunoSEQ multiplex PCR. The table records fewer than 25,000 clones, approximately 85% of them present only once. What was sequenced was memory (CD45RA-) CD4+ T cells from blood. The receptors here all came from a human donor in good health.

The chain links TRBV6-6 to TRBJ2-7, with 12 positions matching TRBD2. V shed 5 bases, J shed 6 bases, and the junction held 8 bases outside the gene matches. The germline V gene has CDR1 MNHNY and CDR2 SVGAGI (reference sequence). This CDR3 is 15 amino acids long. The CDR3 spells CASSTAGLAGTEQYF. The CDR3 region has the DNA TGTGCCAGCAGTACCGCCGGACTAGCGGGAACCGAGCAGTACTTC.

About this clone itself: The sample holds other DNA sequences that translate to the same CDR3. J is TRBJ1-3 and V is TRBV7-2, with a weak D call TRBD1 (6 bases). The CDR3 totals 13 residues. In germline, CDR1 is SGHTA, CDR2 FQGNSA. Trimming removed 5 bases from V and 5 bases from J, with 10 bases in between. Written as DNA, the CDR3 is TGTGCCAGCAGCCCCGACAGGAGAAACACCATATATTTT. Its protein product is CASSPDRRNTIYF.

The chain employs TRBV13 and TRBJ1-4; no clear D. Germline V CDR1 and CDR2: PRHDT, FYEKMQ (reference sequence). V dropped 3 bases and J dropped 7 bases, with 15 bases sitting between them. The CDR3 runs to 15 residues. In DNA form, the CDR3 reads TGTGCCAGCAGCTTTCTTGGGGAACCTGGTGAAAAACTGTTTTTT. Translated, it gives CASSFLGEPGEKLFF.

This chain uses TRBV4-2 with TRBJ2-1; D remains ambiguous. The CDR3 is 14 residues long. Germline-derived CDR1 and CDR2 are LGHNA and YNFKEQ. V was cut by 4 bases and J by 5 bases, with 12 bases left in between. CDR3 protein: CASSRTAGDNEQFF. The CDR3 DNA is TGTGCCAGCAGCCGGACCGCAGGTGACAATGAGCAGTTCTTC.

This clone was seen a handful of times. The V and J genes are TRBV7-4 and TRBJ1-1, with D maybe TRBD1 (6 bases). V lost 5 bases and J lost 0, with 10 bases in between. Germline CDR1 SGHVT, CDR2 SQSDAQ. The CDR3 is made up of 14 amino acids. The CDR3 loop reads CASSIDRLNTEAFF. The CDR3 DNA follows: TGTGCCAGCAGCATCGACAGGTTGAACACTGAAGCTTTCTTT.

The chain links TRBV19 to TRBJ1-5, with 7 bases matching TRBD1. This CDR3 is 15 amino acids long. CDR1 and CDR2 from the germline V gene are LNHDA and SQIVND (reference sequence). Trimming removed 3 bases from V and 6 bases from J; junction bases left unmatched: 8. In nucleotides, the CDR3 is TGTGCCAGTAGTATTATGTGGGGGGACAGTCAGCCCCAGCATTTT. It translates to CASSIMWGDSQPQHF.

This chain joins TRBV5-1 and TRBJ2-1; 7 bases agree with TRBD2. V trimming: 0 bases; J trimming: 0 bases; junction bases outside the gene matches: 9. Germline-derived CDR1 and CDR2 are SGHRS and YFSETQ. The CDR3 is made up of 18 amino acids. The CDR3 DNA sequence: TGCGCCAGCAGCTTGGGGAGCCTAGCGGCTAGCTCCTACAATGAGCAGTTCTTC. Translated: CASSLGSLAASSYNEQFF. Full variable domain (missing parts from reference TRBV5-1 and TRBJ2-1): KAGVTQTPRYLIKTRGQQVTLSCSPISGHRSVSWYQQTPGQGLQFLFEYFSETQRNKGNFPGRFSGRQFSNSRSEMNVSTLELGDSALYLCASSLGSLAASSYNEQFFGPGTRLTVL.

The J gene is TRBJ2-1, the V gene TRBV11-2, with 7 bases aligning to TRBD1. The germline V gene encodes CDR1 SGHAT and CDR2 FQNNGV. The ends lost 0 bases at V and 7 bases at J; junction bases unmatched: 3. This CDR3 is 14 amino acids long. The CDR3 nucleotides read TGTGCCAGCAGCTTAGAGGGGGACAGAAATGAGCAGTTCTTC. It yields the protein CASSLEGDRNEQFF.

CDR3 region: CASSASWGTYEQYF. CDR3 bases: TGTGCCAGCAGTGCGTCCTGGGGTACCTACGAGCAGTACTTC. This chain joins TRBV6-1 and TRBJ2-7, with no clear D. With 4 bases removed from V and 2 bases from J, the gap between germline ends came to 12 bases. The CDR3 loop spans 14 amino acids. CDR1 is MNHNS, CDR2 SASEGT, per germline.

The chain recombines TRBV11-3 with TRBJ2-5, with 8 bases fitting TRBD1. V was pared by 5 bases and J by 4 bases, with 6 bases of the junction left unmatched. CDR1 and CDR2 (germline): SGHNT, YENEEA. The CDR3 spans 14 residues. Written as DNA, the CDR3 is TGTGCCAGCAGCCCGGACAGGGTGGTAGAGACCCAGTACTTC. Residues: CASSPDRVVETQYF.

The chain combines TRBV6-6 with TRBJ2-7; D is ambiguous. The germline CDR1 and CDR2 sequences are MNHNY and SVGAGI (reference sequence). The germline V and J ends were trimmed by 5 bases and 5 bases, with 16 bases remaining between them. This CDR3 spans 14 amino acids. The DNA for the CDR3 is TGTGCCAGCAGTCCCTCTTTCACCCGGGACGAGCAGTACTTC. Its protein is CASSPSFTRDEQYF.

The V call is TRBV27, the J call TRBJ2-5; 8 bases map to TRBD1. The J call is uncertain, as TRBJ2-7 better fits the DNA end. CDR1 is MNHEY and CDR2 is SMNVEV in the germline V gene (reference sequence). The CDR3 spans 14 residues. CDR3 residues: CASSSGQAPYEQYF. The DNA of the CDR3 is TGTGCCAGCAGTTCGGGACAGGCTCCCTACGAGCAGTACTTC.

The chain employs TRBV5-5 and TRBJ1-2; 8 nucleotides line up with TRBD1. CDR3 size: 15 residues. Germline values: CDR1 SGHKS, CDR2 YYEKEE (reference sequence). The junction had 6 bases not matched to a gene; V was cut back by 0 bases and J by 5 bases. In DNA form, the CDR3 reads TGTGCCAGCAGCTTGGCTGACAGGGGAGTTTATGGCTACACCTTC. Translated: CASSLADRGVYGYTF.

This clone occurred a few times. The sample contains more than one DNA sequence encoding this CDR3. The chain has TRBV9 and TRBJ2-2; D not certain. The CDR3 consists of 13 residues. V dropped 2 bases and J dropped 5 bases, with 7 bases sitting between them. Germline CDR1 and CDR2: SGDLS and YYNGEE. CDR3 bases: TGTGCCAGCAGCGTCGATCTAACCGGGGAGCTGTTTTTT. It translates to CASSVDLTGELFF.

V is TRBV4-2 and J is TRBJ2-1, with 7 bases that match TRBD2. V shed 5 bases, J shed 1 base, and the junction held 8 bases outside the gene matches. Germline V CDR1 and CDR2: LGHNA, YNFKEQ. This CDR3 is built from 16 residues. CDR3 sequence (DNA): TGTGCCAGCAGCTCAAGGGTACTAGCGTCCTACAATGAGCAGTTCTTC. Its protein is CASSSRVLASYNEQFF.

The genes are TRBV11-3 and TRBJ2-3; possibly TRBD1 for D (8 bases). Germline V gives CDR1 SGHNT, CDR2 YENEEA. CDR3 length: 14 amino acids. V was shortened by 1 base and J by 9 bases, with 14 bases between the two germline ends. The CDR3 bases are TGTGCCAGCAGCTTAGGACAGGGGAGGGAGACGCAGTATTTT. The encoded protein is CASSLGQGRETQYF.

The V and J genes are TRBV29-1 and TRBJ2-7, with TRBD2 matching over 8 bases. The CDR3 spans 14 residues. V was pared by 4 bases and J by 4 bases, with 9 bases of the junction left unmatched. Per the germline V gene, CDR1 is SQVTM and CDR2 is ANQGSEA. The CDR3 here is CSVAAAGARYEQYF. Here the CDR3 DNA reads TGCAGCGTTGCCGCAGCGGGAGCTCGGTACGAGCAGTACTTC.

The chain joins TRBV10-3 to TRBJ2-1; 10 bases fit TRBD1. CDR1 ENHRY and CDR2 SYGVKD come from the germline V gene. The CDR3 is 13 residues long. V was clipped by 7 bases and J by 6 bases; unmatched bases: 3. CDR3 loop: CAIKGQGINEQFF. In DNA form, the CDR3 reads TGTGCCATCAAGGGACAGGGGATCAATGAGCAGTTCTTC.

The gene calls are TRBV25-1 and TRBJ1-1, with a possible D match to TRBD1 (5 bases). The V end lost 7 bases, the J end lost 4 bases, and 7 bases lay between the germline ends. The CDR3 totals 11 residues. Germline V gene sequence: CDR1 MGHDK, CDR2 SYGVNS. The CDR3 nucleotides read TGTGCCAGCACGAGGGGCACTGAAGCTTTCTTT. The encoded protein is CASTRGTEAFF.

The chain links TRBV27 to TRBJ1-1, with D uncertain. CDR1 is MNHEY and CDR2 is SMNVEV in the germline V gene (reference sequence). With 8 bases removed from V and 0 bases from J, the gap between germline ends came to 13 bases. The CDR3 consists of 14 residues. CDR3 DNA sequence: TGTGCCAGCGGGAGATATCGGATGAACACTGAAGCTTTCTTT. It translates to CASGRYRMNTEAFF.

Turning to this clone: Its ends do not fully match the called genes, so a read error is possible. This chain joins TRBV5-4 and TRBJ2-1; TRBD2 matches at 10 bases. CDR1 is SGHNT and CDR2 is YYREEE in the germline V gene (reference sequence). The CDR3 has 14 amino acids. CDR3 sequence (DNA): TGTGCCGGCAGCTTAGGGACTAGCGCTAATGAGCAGTTCTTC. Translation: CAGSLGTSANEQFF.

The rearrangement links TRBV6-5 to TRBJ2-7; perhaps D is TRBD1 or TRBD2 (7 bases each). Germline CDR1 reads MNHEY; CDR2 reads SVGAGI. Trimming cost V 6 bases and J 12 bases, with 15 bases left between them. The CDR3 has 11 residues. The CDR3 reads CASSQGGYLYF. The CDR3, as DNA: TGTGCCAGCAGCCAGGGGGGGTACTTGTACTTC.

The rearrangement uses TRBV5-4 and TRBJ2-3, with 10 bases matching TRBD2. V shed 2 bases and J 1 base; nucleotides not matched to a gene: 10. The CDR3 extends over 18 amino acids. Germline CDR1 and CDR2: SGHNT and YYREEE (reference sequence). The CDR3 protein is CASSFAPFSGRRTDTQYF. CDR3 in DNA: TGTGCCAGCAGCTTTGCCCCTTTTAGCGGGAGGCGCACAGATACGCAGTATTTT.

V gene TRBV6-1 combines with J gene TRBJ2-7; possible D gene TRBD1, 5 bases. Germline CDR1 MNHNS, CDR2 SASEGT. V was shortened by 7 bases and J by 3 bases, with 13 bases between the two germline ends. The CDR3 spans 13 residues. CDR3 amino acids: CASTNRQNYEQYF. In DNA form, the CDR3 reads TGTGCCAGCACTAATAGACAGAACTACGAGCAGTACTTC.